This entry lists 18 T cell receptor beta chains sequenced from one sample in a study of CD8 T cells in Susac syndrome. Reverse transcription of about 0.45 to 1 ug RNA was carried out with random hexamers. Via MiXCR, TCRdb re-called the immunoSEQ multiplex PCR reads, giving one row per CDR3 protein. The sample includes approximately 100,000 distinct CDR3 sequences, around 90% of them seen just once. The sequencing sample was made of CD8+ T cells from PBMCs. Receptors originate from a human donor in good health.

The J gene is TRBJ1-6, the V gene TRBV11-2; D is uncertain. Trimming stripped 5 bases from V and 10 bases from J, with 18 bases between. CDR1 SGHAT and CDR2 FQNNGV come from the germline V gene. The CDR3 loop spans 15 amino acids. CDR3 sequence (DNA): TGTGCCAGCAGCCCTGGTTTTCAAATGGAATCACCCCTCCACTTT. This sequence encodes CASSPGFQMESPLHF.

This sequence joins TRBV7-9 and TRBJ1-1, with no clear D. The CDR3 has 14 residues. The germline V gene has CDR1 SEHNR and CDR2 FQNEAQ (reference sequence). V shed 1 base and J shed 2 bases, with 8 bases lying between them. CDR3: CASSLVGPNTEAFF. CDR3 coding DNA: TGTGCCAGCAGCTTAGTCGGGCCCAACACTGAAGCTTTCTTT.

This chain links TRBV20-1 with TRBJ2-1, with 10 bases that match TRBD1. The CDR3 contains 14 residues. V lost 3 bases, J lost 2 bases, and 1 base stayed unmatched. Germline V gene data show CDR1 as DFQATT and CDR2 as SNEGSKA (reference sequence). CDR3 residues: CSARGTGAYNEQFF. The CDR3 region has the DNA TGCAGTGCTAGGGGGACAGGGGCCTACAATGAGCAGTTCTTC.

This chain links TRBV5-1 with TRBJ2-3; no reliable D call. With 2 bases removed from V and 5 bases from J, the gap between germline ends came to 15 bases. Germline lookup yields CDR1 SGHRS and CDR2 YFSETQ. The CDR3 runs to 15 residues. CDR3: CASSLGSLHGDTQYF. The CDR3 DNA sequence: TGCGCCAGCAGCTTAGGGTCCCTCCATGGAGATACGCAGTATTTT. The full variable domain, in which reference TRBV5-1 and TRBJ2-3 provide the parts outside the CDR3, is KAGVTQTPRYLIKTRGQQVTLSCSPISGHRSVSWYQQTPGQGLQFLFEYFSETQRNKGNFPGRFSGRQFSNSRSEMNVSTLELGDSALYLCASSLGSLHGDTQYFGPGTRLTVL.

The J gene is TRBJ2-7, the V gene TRBV14; 9 bases match TRBD1. V was clipped by 6 bases and J by 6 bases; unmatched bases: 9. The germline gives CDR1 SGHDN, CDR2 FVKESK. This CDR3 has 14 residues. CDR3 nucleotide sequence: TGTGCCAGCAGTCGAACGACAGGGGGAGGCGAGCAGTACTTC. Protein: CASSRTTGGGEQYF.

The chain carries TRBV29-1 and TRBJ2-2; 10 nucleotides line up with TRBD1. This CDR3 is 14 amino acids long. With 4 bases clipped from V and 4 bases from J, the junction kept 3 bases outside the gene matches. The germline V gene has CDR1 SQVTM and CDR2 ANQGSEA. In DNA form, the CDR3 reads TGCAGCGTTGCTGGGACAGGGGTCACCGGGGAGCTGTTTTTT. Protein: CSVAGTGVTGELFF.

CDR3 protein: CSARLTGDGYTF. The DNA for the CDR3 is TGCAGTGCTCGGTTGACAGGGGACGGCTACACCTTC. The chain recombines TRBV20-1 with TRBJ1-2; 8 positions agree with TRBD1. The junction had 7 bases not matched to a gene; V was cut back by 5 bases and J by 8 bases. Looked up from germline, CDR1 is DFQATT and CDR2 is SNEGSKA (reference sequence). This CDR3 is built from 12 residues.

This sequence joins TRBV10-3 and TRBJ2-3; no clear D. CDR1 is ENHRY and CDR2 is SYGVKD in the germline V gene. This CDR3 has 12 residues. Trimming stripped 3 bases from V and 3 bases from J, with 4 bases between. DNA for the CDR3: TGTGCCATCAGTGAAGGAACAGATACGCAGTATTTT. Translating it yields CAISEGTDTQYF.

This clonotype has just one count. This sequence joins TRBV2 and TRBJ2-3, with D uncertain. This CDR3 has 13 residues. Germline loops: CDR1 SNHLY, CDR2 FYNNEI. The ends were cut back, 6 bases at V and 5 bases at J, with 12 bases in the middle. CDR3 residues: CASRASLGDTQYF. The CDR3, as DNA: TGTGCCAGCAGGGCGAGTTTGGGAGATACGCAGTATTTT.

The chain links TRBV7-2 to TRBJ1-5; 9 bases fit TRBD1. The ends lost 1 base at V and 4 bases at J; junction bases unmatched: 11. This CDR3 comprises 18 residues. Germline lookup yields CDR1 SGHTA and CDR2 FQGNSA. The CDR3 DNA reads TGTGCCAGCAGCTTAGGGGGCAGGGACAGGGTGGGTAATCAGCCCCAGCATTTT. Protein sequence: CASSLGGRDRVGNQPQHF.

The chain recombines TRBV29-1 with TRBJ2-1; 10 bases align to TRBD1. The germline gives CDR1 SQVTM, CDR2 ANQGSEA. V trimming: 8 bases; J trimming: 7 bases; junction bases outside the gene matches: 8. The CDR3 totals 13 residues. The CDR3 spells CSLDRGAENEQFF. The CDR3 bases are TGCAGCTTGGACAGGGGGGCAGAAAATGAGCAGTTCTTC.

This chain joins TRBV18 and TRBJ1-5; 8 bases line up with TRBD1. The germline CDR1 and CDR2 sequences are KGHSH and LQKENI. The CDR3 runs 14 residues. V shed 6 bases, J shed 6 bases, and the junction held 7 bases outside the gene matches. The CDR3: CASSPDRGAQPQHF. CDR3 coding DNA: TGTGCCAGCTCGCCCGACAGGGGCGCTCAGCCCCAGCATTTT.

This chain connects TRBV19 to TRBJ1-5; 7 bases line up with TRBD1. The CDR3 loop spans 15 amino acids. Germline V lookup: CDR1 LNHDA, CDR2 SQIVND (reference sequence). With V trimmed by 3 bases and J by 4 bases, 6 bases remained unmatched. Here the CDR3 DNA reads TGTGCCAGTAGTATCGACAGGGCTCGGAATCAGCCCCAGCATTTT. Translation: CASSIDRARNQPQHF.

The chain uses TRBV4-1 and TRBJ1-3; D gene ambiguous. The CDR3 has 17 residues. V dropped 1 base and J dropped 0 bases, with 13 bases sitting between them. Germline loops: CDR1 MGHRA, CDR2 YSYEKL. The CDR3 sequence: CASSQVDSRASGNTIYF. The CDR3 region has the DNA TGCGCCAGCAGCCAAGTAGATTCTCGGGCCTCTGGAAACACCATATATTTT.

This rearrangement joins TRBV7-9 to TRBJ2-7; 11 nucleotides align to TRBD2. This CDR3 region has 16 residues. Germline CDR1 is SEHNR and CDR2 is FQNEAQ (reference sequence). Trimming at V came to 4 bases and at J to 1 base, leaving 6 bases not matched to a gene. The chain's CDR3 is CASSSSTSGVSYEQYF. Written as DNA, the CDR3 is TGTGCCAGCAGCTCTTCGACTAGCGGGGTGTCCTACGAGCAGTACTTC.

The J gene is TRBJ1-1, the V gene TRBV15; TRBD1 is a possible D gene (5 bases). The CDR3 covers 17 residues. Germline V gene data show CDR1 as LNHNV and CDR2 as YYDKDF (reference sequence). V lost 8 bases, J lost 0 bases, and 22 bases lay in between. CDR3 nucleotides: TGTGCCACCTCGGGGCGCCGGCCCGATACCATGAACACTGAAGCTTTCTTT. Translation gives CATSGRRPDTMNTEAFF.

V is TRBV12-3 or TRBV12-4 and J is TRBJ2-3; D might be TRBD1 or TRBD2, each matching 6 bases. This CDR3 has 14 residues. V lost 6 bases and J 6 bases, leaving 16 bases between the germline ends. The CDR3 loop reads CASSDGGGLDTQYF. In nucleotides, the CDR3 is TGTGCCAGCAGCGACGGTGGGGGGCTTGATACGCAGTATTTT.

The J gene is TRBJ2-7, the V gene TRBV5-6, with 8 nucleotides matching TRBD2. Looked up from germline, CDR1 is SGHDT and CDR2 is YYEEEE. This CDR3 contains 14 residues. The V and J ends lost 5 bases and 5 bases, in that order; junction bases with no gene match: 9. In DNA, the CDR3 is TGTGCCAGCAGAGCCAGCGGGAGTCTCCACGAGCAGTACTTC. Amino acids: CASRASGSLHEQYF. Combining the CDR3 with reference TRBV5-6 and TRBJ2-7 gives the whole variable domain DAGVTQSPTHLIKTRGQQVTLRCSPKSGHDTVSWYQQALGQGPQFIFQYYEEEERQRGNFPDRFSGHQFPNYSSELNVNALLLGDSALYLCASRASGSLHEQYFGPGTRLTVT.